These 15 T cell receptor beta chains share one sample of origin, sequenced in a study of CD8+ T cells in alopecia areata. Treatment in this sample: oral pan-JAK inhibitor, 5-10 mg twice daily. Reverse transcription of extracted RNA yielded cDNA, which provided the sequencing template. The protocol was immunoSEQ multiplex PCR, while the TCRdb copy is restricted to in-frame clones and leaves out a portion. The table includes 120,000 or so clones, under 65% detected once. Source: CD4+ T cells sorted from blood, taken at week 4, from a patient treated with tofacitinib. All receptors come from a human donor with alopecia areata.

This clone was picked up a small number of times. V and J are TRBV7-2 and TRBJ2-1; possible D gene TRBD2, 6 bases. The germline V gene encodes CDR1 SGHTA and CDR2 FQGNSA. This CDR3 has 15 amino acids. V lost 5 bases to trimming and J lost 1 base, with 12 bases between them. CDR3 coding DNA: TGTGCCAGCAGCGTCTCGCGGGGTTCCTACAATGAGCAGTTCTTC. This sequence encodes CASSVSRGSYNEQFF.

The chain employs TRBV2 and TRBJ2-3, with 16 bases aligning to TRBD2. Germline loops: CDR1 SNHLY, CDR2 FYNNEI. The V segment lost 5 bases and the J segment 3 bases; nucleotides outside the gene matches: 11. The CDR3 contains 19 residues. The chain's CDR3 is CASSHPGLAGGPYTDTQYF. CDR3 bases: TGTGCCAGCAGTCACCCGGGACTAGCGGGAGGGCCTTATACAGATACGCAGTATTTT. The whole variable domain, filled in from reference TRBV2 and TRBJ2-3, reads EPEVTQTPSHQVTQMGQEVILRCVPISNHLYFYWYRQILGQKVEFLVSFYNNEISEKSEIFDDQFSVERPDGSNFTLKIRSTKLEDSAMYFCASSHPGLAGGPYTDTQYFGPGTRLTVL.

The chain links TRBV5-1 to TRBJ1-1; the D is unclear. The CDR3 spans 12 residues. Trimming took 3 bases from V and 5 from J, leaving 8 bases between them. Germline CDR1 is SGHRS and CDR2 is YFSETQ. The DNA for the CDR3 is TGCGCCAGCAGCTACCTTGGAACTGAAGCTTTCTTT. It encodes CASSYLGTEAFF.

The chain uses TRBV30 and TRBJ2-7, with 10 bases that match TRBD2. Losses at the gene ends were 0 bases for V and 2 bases for J; bases not matched to a gene: 4. CDR3 length: 15 amino acids. CDR1 and CDR2 (germline): GTSNPN, SVGIG (reference sequence). This CDR3 is CAWSVLAGRPYEQYF. CDR3 coding DNA: TGTGCCTGGAGTGTACTAGCGGGAAGACCCTACGAGCAGTACTTC.

This chain links TRBV4-1 with TRBJ2-1; D call uncertain. The CDR3 runs to 11 residues. Germline V CDR1 and CDR2: MGHRA, YSYEKL. V was pared by 3 bases and J by 3 bases, with 0 bases between. The CDR3 reads CASSHYNEQFF. The CDR3 DNA is TGCGCCAGCAGCCACTACAATGAGCAGTTCTTC.

The J gene is TRBJ2-5, the V gene TRBV11-2; D is undetermined. CDR3 length: 12 amino acids. V shed 4 bases and J shed 5 bases, with 8 bases lying between them. CDR1 and CDR2 (germline): SGHAT, FQNNGV. The DNA for the CDR3 is TGTGCCAGCAGCTCCGAGTGGGAGACCCAGTACTTC. Translated: CASSSEWETQYF.

This clone occurred a few times. V usage is TRBV7-2 and J usage is TRBJ1-1, with D uncertain. This CDR3 is built from 14 residues. CDR1 SGHTA and CDR2 FQGNSA come from the germline V gene. The germline V and J ends were trimmed by 1 base and 4 bases, with 10 bases remaining between them. In nucleotides, the CDR3 is TGTGCCAGCAGCTTAGTGATGGGCCGCACTGAAGCTTTCTTT. Translation: CASSLVMGRTEAFF.

The genes are TRBV9 and TRBJ1-1; no reliable D call. Germline lookup yields CDR1 SGDLS and CDR2 YYNGEE. The CDR3 is 14 amino acids. V gave up 0 bases and J gave up 1 base, with 7 bases separating them. The CDR3 loop reads CASSVEAQNTEAFF. Written as DNA, the CDR3 is TGTGCCAGCAGCGTAGAGGCGCAGAACACTGAAGCTTTCTTT.

V and J are TRBV5-1 and TRBJ1-2; the D gene is possibly TRBD1 (5 bases). In germline, CDR1 is SGHRS, CDR2 YFSETQ. The length of the CDR3 is 14 residues. V was pared by 4 bases and J by 4 bases, with 14 bases between. In nucleotides, the CDR3 is TGCGCCAGCAGCAGCCAGGGTGTGGGCTATGGCTACACCTTC. Its protein is CASSSQGVGYGYTF.

The CDR3 here is CASSIFRGEQYF. The CDR3 coding sequence is TGCGCCAGCAGCATCTTTCGCGGCGAGCAGTACTTC. V and J are TRBV5-1 and TRBJ2-7, with unresolved D. The CDR3 extends over 12 amino acids. V was clipped by 4 bases and J by 6 bases, with 11 bases between them. Germline values: CDR1 SGHRS, CDR2 YFSETQ. The full variable domain, rest sourced from reference TRBV5-1 and TRBJ2-7, is KAGVTQTPRYLIKTRGQQVTLSCSPISGHRSVSWYQQTPGQGLQFLFEYFSETQRNKGNFPGRFSGRQFSNSRSEMNVSTLELGDSALYLCASSIFRGEQYFGPGTRLTVT.

The V and J genes are TRBV25-1 and TRBJ2-5, with D tentatively TRBD1 (5 bases). CDR1 and CDR2 from the germline V gene are MGHDK and SYGVNS. This CDR3 is 14 amino acids long. Deletions cut 2 bases from V and 5 bases from J, with 12 bases between. In DNA, the CDR3 is TGTGCCAGCAGTGAAGCCAGGGTGGCGGAGACCCAGTACTTC. Its protein product is CASSEARVAETQYF.

Note on this clone: In the same sample, other DNA sequences code for this CDR3. This chain joins TRBV30 and TRBJ1-2; D not resolved. The CDR3 spans 11 residues. The V gene's germline CDR1 is GTSNPN and CDR2 SVGIG (reference sequence). V lost 3 bases and J 7 bases, leaving 9 bases between the germline ends. The CDR3 region is CAWSAGGGYTF. The CDR3, as DNA: TGTGCCTGGAGCGCAGGAGGTGGCTACACCTTC.

The rearrangement links TRBV2 to TRBJ1-1; 7 positions agree with TRBD1. The CDR3 consists of 14 residues. CDR1 is SNHLY, CDR2 FYNNEI, per germline. V lost 11 bases to trimming and J lost 11 bases; unmatched junction nucleotides: 20. The CDR3 is CASRTGTEEVDAFF. The CDR3 coding sequence is TGTGCCTCACGAACCGGGACAGAGGAGGTGGATGCTTTCTTT.

The chain combines TRBV11-2 with TRBJ2-3; D is undetermined. The CDR3 covers 16 residues. The V end lost 0 bases, the J end lost 0 bases, and 10 bases lay between the germline ends. Germline assignment: CDR1 SGHAT and CDR2 FQNNGV. The CDR3 protein is CASSLDPPSSTDTQYF. In DNA, the CDR3 is TGTGCCAGCAGCTTAGACCCCCCATCTAGCACAGATACGCAGTATTTT. Combining the CDR3 with reference TRBV11-2 and TRBJ2-3 gives the whole variable domain EAGVAQSPRYKIIEKRQSVAFWCNPISGHATLYWYQQILGQGPKLLIQFQNNGVVDDSQLPKDRFSAERLKGVDSTLKIQPAKLEDSAVYLCASSLDPPSSTDTQYFGPGTRLTVL.

The chain recombines TRBV10-3 with TRBJ2-5, with TRBD2 matching over 11 bases. Looked up from germline, CDR1 is ENHRY and CDR2 is SYGVKD. V shed 4 bases and J 1 base; nucleotides not matched to a gene: 2. CDR3 length: 15 amino acids. The CDR3 bases are TGTGCCATCAGTGGGGGACTAGCGGTCCAAGAGACCCAGTACTTC. It is translated as CAISGGLAVQETQYF.